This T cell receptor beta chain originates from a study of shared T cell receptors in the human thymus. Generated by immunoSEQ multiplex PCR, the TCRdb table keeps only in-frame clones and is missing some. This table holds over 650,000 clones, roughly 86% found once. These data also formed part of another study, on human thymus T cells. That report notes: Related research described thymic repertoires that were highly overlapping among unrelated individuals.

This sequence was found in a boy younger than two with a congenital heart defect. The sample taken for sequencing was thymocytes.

CDR3 region: CASSSQRDSFTDTQYF. The CDR3 region has the DNA TGCGCCAGCAGCTCCCAACGAGACTCATTCACAGATACGCAGTATTTT. The chain couples TRBV5-1 to TRBJ2-3; D is uncertain. The V end lost 3 bases, the J end lost 2 bases, and 16 bases lay between the germline ends. CDR3 length: 16 amino acids. The germline gives CDR1 SGHRS, CDR2 YFSETQ.